This is a list of T cell receptor beta chains from one sample in a study of identifying expanded T cells in peripheral blood. Data came from immunoSEQ multiplex PCR; TCRdb stores just in-frame clones and leaves some out. The sample has over 85,000 clones; approximately 84% are singletons. The sample was blood. Receptors were obtained from a person aged 18 to 75 in good health. Each CDR3 is given with its conserved first and last residue. The order of the fields is D gene, V gene, CDR3 protein. D genes are given only for firm matches.

d_call: .
v_call: TRBV11-3
cdr3_aa: CASSLVVSEGQYF

d_call: .
v_call: TRBV2
cdr3_aa: CASSDGQGWTEAFF

d_call: TRBD1
v_call: TRBV9
cdr3_aa: CASSVRDRNTEAFF

d_call: .
v_call: TRBV19
cdr3_aa: CASKWTELFGYTF

d_call: .
v_call: TRBV6-6
cdr3_aa: CASKNHRESEAFF

d_call: .
v_call: TRBV7-2
cdr3_aa: CASSLGGTGANVLTF

d_call: .
v_call: TRBV6-4
cdr3_aa: CASSVRWGPEAFF

d_call: TRBD1
v_call: TRBV7-9
cdr3_aa: CASSPGTGNTGELFF

d_call: TRBD1
v_call: TRBV29-1
cdr3_aa: CSVGDRVFLANYGYTF

d_call: .
v_call: TRBV27
cdr3_aa: CASSPNDRNQPQHF

d_call: .
v_call: TRBV4-1
cdr3_aa: CASSRETGSYEQYF

d_call: TRBD2
v_call: TRBV19
cdr3_aa: CASTWSGGTEQYF

d_call: TRBD1
v_call: TRBV19
cdr3_aa: CASGRSGGIYYGYTF

d_call: TRBD1
v_call: TRBV5-1
cdr3_aa: CASSLEQGAHNEQFF

d_call: TRBD1
v_call: TRBV19
cdr3_aa: CASSMGQATNEKLFF

d_call: .
v_call: TRBV7-2
cdr3_aa: CASSSGPLEAFF

d_call: TRBD1
v_call: TRBV9
cdr3_aa: CASSVDKTGRLDYGYTF

d_call: .
v_call: TRBV5-1
cdr3_aa: CATQPSPWESIYNEQFF

d_call: TRBD1
v_call: TRBV11-3
cdr3_aa: CASSPGQGDTGELFF

d_call: TRBD1
v_call: TRBV5-4
cdr3_aa: CASSLGGQGAVEVFF

d_call: .
v_call: TRBV6-1
cdr3_aa: CASSERYNEQFF

d_call: .
v_call: TRBV7-2
cdr3_aa: CASSPSSYNEQFF

d_call: TRBD2
v_call: TRBV9
cdr3_aa: CASSVETSGGNEQFF

d_call: .
v_call: TRBV6-5
cdr3_aa: CASSYSGREETQYF

d_call: .
v_call: TRBV30
cdr3_aa: CAWSPLGSYTDTQYF

d_call: TRBD1
v_call: TRBV18
cdr3_aa: CASSPRLRQGADEQYF

d_call: .
v_call: TRBV2
cdr3_aa: CASSVTGSNQPQHF

d_call: .
v_call: TRBV5-6
cdr3_aa: CASSATSNTEAFF

d_call: TRBD1
v_call: TRBV6-5
cdr3_aa: CASSSSGTGGGEAFF

d_call: TRBD1
v_call: TRBV5-1
cdr3_aa: CASSLGDRGDYGYTF

d_call: TRBD1
v_call: TRBV5-7
cdr3_aa: CASSPNDRVYGYTF

d_call: .
v_call: TRBV7-9
cdr3_aa: CASSLRQDSGYTF

d_call: TRBD2
v_call: TRBV5-1
cdr3_aa: CASSPGTSGRNTGELFF

d_call: .
v_call: TRBV5-6
cdr3_aa: CASSSPDSGNTIYF

d_call: .
v_call: TRBV7-2
cdr3_aa: CASSSHGRRGINTEAFF

d_call: .
v_call: TRBV5-6
cdr3_aa: CASSLGLGGMMGNEQFF

d_call: TRBD1
v_call: TRBV30
cdr3_aa: CAWRDRGLTDTQYF

d_call: .
v_call: TRBV4-3
cdr3_aa: CASSQGPVQNEKLFF

d_call: .
v_call: TRBV6-6
cdr3_aa: CASSFGRDSPLHF

d_call: .
v_call: TRBV5-4
cdr3_aa: CASSLGVTNSYEQYF

d_call: .
v_call: TRBV10-1
cdr3_aa: CASNGTGPYEQYF

d_call: .
v_call: TRBV14
cdr3_aa: CASGPPQGRFEVGTEAFF

d_call: .
v_call: TRBV7-9
cdr3_aa: CASSSGGMAGYEQYF

d_call: TRBD1
v_call: TRBV19
cdr3_aa: CASRRTGGSGNTIYF

d_call: .
v_call: TRBV6-1
cdr3_aa: CAIRWGRQTYEQYF

d_call: .
v_call: TRBV7-2
cdr3_aa: CASSLAGPGETQYF

d_call: TRBD1
v_call: TRBV27
cdr3_aa: CASTMTGIYNEQFF

d_call: TRBD1
v_call: TRBV6-5
cdr3_aa: CASRFRDRNTEAFF

d_call: .
v_call: TRBV5-6
cdr3_aa: CASSLGRPLAEAFF

d_call: TRBD1
v_call: TRBV7-9
cdr3_aa: CASSPPDRGPGSSGYTF

d_call: TRBD2
v_call: TRBV10-1
cdr3_aa: CASSVGTSVGDTQYF

d_call: .
v_call: TRBV5-1
cdr3_aa: CASSLFPGENEQYF

d_call: TRBD1
v_call: TRBV5-5
cdr3_aa: CASSSQPGQNYEQYF